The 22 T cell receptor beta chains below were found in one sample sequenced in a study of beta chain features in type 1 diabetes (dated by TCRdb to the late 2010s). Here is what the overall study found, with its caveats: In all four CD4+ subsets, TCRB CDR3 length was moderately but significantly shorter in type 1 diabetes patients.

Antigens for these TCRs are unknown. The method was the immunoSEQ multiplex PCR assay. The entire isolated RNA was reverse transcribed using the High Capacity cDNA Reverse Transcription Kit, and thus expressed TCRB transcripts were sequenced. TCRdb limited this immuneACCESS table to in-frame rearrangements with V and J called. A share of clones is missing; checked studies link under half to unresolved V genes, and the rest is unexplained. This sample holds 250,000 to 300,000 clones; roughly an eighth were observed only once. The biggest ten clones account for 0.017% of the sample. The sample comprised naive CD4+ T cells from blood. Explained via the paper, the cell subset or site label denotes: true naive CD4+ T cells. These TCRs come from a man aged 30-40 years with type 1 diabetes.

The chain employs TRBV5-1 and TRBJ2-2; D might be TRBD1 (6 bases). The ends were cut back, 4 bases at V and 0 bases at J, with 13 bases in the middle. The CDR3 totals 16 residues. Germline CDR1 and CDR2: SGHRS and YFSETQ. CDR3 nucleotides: TGCGCCAGCAGCCACTACGGGACACCGAACACCGGGGAGCTGTTTTTT. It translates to CASSHYGTPNTGELFF.

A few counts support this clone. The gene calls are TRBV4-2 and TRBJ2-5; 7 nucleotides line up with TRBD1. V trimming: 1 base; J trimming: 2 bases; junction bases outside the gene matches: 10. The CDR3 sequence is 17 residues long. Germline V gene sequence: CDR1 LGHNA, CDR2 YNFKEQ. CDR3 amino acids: CASSQGRAGTDQETQYF. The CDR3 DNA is TGTGCCAGCAGCCAAGGAAGAGCCGGGACAGATCAAGAGACCCAGTACTTC.

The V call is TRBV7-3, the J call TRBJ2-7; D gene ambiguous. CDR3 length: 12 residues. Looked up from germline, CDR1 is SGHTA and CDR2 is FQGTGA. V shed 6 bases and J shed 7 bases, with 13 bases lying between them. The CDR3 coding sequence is TGTGCCAGCAGTCAAGACACTGGGGAGCAGTACTTC. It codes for CASSQDTGEQYF. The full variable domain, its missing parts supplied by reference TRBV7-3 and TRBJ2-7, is GAGVSQTPSNKVTEKGKYVELRCDPISGHTALYWYRQSLGQGPEFLIYFQGTGAADDSGLPNDRFFAVRPEGSVSTLKIQRTERGDSAVYLCASSQDTGEQYFGPGTRLTVT.

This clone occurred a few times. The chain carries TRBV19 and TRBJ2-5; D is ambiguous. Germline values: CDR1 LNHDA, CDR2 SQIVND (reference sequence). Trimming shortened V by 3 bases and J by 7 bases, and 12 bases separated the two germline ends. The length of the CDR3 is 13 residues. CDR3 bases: TGTGCCAGTAGTATTTCGGCAGGTGGGACCCAGTACTTC. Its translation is CASSISAGGTQYF.

The DNA for the CDR3 is TGTGCCAGCTCACCCCGGACTAGCGGGAGGGGGTCCCTCTACGAGCAGTACTTC. Encoded protein: CASSPRTSGRGSLYEQYF. This chain connects TRBV18 to TRBJ2-7; 15 bases map to TRBD2. Germline V CDR1 and CDR2: KGHSH, LQKENI. This CDR3 is 18 amino acids long. Trimming took 3 bases from V and 3 from J; bases not matched to a gene: 9.

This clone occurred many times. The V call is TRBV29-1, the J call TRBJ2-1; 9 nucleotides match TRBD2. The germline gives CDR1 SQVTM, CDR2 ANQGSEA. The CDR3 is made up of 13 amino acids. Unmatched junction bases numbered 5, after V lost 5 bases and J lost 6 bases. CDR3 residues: CSVLAGAFNEQFF. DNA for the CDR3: TGCAGCGTTTTAGCGGGAGCCTTCAATGAGCAGTTCTTC.

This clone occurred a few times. This CDR3 reads CASSSAASDEDTQYF. CDR3 bases: TGTGCCAGCAGTTCCGCGGCTAGTGATGAGGATACGCAGTATTTT. The V gene is TRBV28, the J gene TRBJ2-3; D unresolved. Trimming removed 4 bases from V and 6 bases from J, with 17 bases in between. CDR1 and CDR2 from the germline V gene are MDHEN and SYDVKM. This CDR3 is built from 15 residues.

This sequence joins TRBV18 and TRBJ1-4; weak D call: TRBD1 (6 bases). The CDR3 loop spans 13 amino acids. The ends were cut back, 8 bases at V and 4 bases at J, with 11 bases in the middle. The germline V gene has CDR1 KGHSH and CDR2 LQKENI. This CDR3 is CASTGGLNEKLFF. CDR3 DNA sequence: TGTGCCAGCACGGGGGGCCTTAATGAAAAACTGTTTTTT.

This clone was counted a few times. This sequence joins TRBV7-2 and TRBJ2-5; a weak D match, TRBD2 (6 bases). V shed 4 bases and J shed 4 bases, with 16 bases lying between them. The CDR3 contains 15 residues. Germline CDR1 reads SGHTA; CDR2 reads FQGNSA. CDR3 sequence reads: CASSWGTHLRETQYF. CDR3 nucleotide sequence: TGTGCCAGCAGCTGGGGGACTCACCTCCGAGAGACCCAGTACTTC.

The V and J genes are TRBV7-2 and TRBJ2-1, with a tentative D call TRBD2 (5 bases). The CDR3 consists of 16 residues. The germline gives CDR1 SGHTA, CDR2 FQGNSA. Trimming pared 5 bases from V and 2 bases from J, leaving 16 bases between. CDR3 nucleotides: TGTGCCAGCAGCCCTCGAGGGCAGGCGGCCTACAATGAGCAGTTCTTC. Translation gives CASSPRGQAAYNEQFF.

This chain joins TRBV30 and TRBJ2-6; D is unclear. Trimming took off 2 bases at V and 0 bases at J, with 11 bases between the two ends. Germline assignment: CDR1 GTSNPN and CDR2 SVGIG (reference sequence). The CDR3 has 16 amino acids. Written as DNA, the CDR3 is TGTGCCTGGAGTACCCCGGGTGCCTCTGGGGCCAACGTCCTGACTTTC. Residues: CAWSTPGASGANVLTF. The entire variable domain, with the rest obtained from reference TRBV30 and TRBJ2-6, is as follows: SQTIHQWPATLVQPVGSPLSLECTVEGTSNPNLYWYRQAAGRGLQLLFYSVGIGQISSEVPQNLSASRPQDRQFILSSKKLLLSDSGFYLCAWSTPGASGANVLTFGAGSRLTVL.

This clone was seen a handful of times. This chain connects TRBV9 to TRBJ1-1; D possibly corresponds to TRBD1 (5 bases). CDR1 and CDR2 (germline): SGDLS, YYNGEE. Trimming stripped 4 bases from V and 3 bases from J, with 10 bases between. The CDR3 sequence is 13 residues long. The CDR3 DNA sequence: TGTGCCAGCAGCTTTTCGGGGGACACTGAAGCTTTCTTT. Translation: CASSFSGDTEAFF.

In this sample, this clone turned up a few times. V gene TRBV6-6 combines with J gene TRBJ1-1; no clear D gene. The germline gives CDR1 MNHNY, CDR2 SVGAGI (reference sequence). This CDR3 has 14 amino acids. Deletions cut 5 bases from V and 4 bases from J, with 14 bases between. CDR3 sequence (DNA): TGTGCCAGCAGTCCGCTCGTACGGGGCACTGAAGCTTTCTTT. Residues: CASSPLVRGTEAFF.

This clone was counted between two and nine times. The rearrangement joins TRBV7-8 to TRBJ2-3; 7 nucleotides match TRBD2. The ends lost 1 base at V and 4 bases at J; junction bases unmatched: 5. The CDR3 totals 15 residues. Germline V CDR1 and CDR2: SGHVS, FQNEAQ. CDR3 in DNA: TGTGCCAGCAGCTTAGTCGCGGGAGCCCCAGATACGCAGTATTTT. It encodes CASSLVAGAPDTQYF.

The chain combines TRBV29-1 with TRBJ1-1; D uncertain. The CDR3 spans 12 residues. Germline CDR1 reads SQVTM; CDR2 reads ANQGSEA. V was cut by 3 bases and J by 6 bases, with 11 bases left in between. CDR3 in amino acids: CSVDSGGSEAFF. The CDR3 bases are TGCAGCGTTGATTCGGGTGGCTCTGAAGCTTTCTTT.

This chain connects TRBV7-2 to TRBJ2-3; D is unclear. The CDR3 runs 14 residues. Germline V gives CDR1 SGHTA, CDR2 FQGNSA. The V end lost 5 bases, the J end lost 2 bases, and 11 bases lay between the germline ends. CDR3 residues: CASSQLRPTDTQYF. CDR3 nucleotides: TGTGCCAGCAGCCAACTCAGGCCCACAGATACGCAGTATTTT. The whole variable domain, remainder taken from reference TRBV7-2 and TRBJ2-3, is GAGVSQSPSNKVTEKGKDVELRCDPISGHTALYWYRQSLGQGLEFLIYFQGNSAPDKSGLPSDRFSAERTGGSVSTLTIQRTQQEDSAVYLCASSQLRPTDTQYFGPGTRLTVL.

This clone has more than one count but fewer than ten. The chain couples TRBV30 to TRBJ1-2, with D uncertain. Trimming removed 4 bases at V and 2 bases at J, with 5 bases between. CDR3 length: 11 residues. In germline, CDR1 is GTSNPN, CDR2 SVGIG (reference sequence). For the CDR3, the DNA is TGTGCCTGGACACTCAACTATGGCTACACCTTC. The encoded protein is CAWTLNYGYTF.

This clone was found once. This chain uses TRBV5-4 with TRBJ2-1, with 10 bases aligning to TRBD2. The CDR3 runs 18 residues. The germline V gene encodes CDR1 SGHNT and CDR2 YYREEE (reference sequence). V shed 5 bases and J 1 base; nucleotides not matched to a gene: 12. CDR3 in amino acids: CASRSTSSGSTSYNEQFF. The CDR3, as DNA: TGTGCCAGCAGATCCACATCTAGCGGGAGTACATCCTACAATGAGCAGTTCTTC.

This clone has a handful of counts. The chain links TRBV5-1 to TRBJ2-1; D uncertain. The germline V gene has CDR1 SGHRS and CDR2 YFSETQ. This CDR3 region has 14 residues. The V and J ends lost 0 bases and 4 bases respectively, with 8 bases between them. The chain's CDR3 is CASSLGSVYNEQFF. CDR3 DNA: TGCGCCAGCAGCTTGGGTTCGGTATACAATGAGCAGTTCTTC.

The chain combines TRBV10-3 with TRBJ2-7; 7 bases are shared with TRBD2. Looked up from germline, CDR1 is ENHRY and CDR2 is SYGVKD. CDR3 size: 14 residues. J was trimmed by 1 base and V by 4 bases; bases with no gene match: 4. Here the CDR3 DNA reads TGTGCCATCAGTGCGAGCGGGAATTCCTACGAGCAGTACTTC. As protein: CAISASGNSYEQYF.

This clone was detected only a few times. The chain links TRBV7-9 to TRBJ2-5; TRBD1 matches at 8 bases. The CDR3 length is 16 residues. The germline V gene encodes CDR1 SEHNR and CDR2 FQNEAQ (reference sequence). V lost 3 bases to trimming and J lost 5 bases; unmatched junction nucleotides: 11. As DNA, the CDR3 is TGTGCCAGCAGCTTCGACGGACAGGGTGGAGGGGAGACCCAGTACTTC. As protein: CASSFDGQGGGETQYF.

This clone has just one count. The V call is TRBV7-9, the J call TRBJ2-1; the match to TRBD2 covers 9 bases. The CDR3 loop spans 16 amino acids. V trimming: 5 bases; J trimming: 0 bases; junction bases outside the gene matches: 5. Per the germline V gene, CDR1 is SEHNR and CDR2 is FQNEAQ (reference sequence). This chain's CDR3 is CASSLLAGLSYNEQFF. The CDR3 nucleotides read TGTGCCAGCAGCCTCCTAGCGGGACTCTCCTACAATGAGCAGTTCTTC.